The present T cell receptor beta chain was sequenced within a study of cytomegalovirus exposure and HLA in healthy donors. The PCR used 60 Vbeta and 13 Jbeta primers. Assay: immunoSEQ multiplex PCR; the TCRdb copy retains only in-frame clones and omits some. The sample consists of more than 100,000 clones, around two thirds of them appearing once. Regarding this clone: Its antigen is still unknown.

Whole-study results and caveats: It is likely that the observed cluster of highly shared sequence variants was a sequencing artifact. Upon later analysis, TCR association rates were observed to vary by HLA locus, being highest for DRB1 and lowest for HLA-C. Both high specificity and high sensitivity reportedly marked the classifier's diagnosis of cytomegalovirus status.

Germline lookup yields CDR1 LNHNV and CDR2 YYDKDF (reference sequence). The V and J ends lost 1 base and 3 bases respectively, with 7 bases between them. This CDR3 spans 13 amino acids. The clonotype originates from a middle-aged woman in good health and CMV-seropositive. The sequenced sample was PBMCs. The chain couples TRBV15 to TRBJ2-7; no clear D. CDR3 loop: CATSRGTGYEQYF. The CDR3 DNA reads as TGTGCCACCAGCAGAGGAACGGGCTACGAGCAGTACTTC.